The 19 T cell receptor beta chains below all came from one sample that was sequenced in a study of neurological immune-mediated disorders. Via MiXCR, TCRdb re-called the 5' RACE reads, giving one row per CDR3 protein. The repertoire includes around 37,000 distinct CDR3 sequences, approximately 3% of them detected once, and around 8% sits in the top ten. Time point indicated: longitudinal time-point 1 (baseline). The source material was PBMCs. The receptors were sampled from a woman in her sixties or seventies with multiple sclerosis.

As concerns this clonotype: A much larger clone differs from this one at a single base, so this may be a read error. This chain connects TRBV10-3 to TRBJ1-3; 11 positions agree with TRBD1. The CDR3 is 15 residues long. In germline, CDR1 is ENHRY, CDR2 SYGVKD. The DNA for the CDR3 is TGTGCCATCAGTGAGCCCGGGACAGGGGGAAAAACCATATATTTT. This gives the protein CAISEPGTGGKTIYF.

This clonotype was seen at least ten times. DNA for the CDR3: TGTGCCAGTCGAAACCAAGGGACAGATACTTATGGCTACACCTTC. Translation: CASRNQGTDTYGYTF. The rearrangement joins TRBV19 to TRBJ1-2; 7 bases map to TRBD1. This CDR3 has 15 amino acids. J lost 5 bases, V lost 8 bases, and 14 bases had no gene match. Germline V gene sequence: CDR1 LNHDA, CDR2 SQIVND (reference sequence).

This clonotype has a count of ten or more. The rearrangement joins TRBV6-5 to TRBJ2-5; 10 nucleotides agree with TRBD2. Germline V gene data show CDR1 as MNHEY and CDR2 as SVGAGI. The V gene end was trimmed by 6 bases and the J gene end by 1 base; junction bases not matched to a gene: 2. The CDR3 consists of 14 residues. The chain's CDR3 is CASRLAGGQETQYF. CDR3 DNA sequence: TGTGCCAGCAGATTAGCGGGGGGCCAAGAGACCCAGTACTTC.

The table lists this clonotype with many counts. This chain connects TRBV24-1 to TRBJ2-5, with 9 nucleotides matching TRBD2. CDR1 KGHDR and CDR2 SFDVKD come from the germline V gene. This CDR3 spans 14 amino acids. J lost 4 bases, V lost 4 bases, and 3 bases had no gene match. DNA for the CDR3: TGTGCCACCAGTGACCAGACTAGCGGAGAGACCCAGTACTTC. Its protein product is CATSDQTSGETQYF.

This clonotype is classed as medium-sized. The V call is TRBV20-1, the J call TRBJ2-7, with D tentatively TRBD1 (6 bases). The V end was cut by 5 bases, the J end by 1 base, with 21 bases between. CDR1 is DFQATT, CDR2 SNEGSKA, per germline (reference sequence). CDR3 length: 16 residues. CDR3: CSAPAQGQISSYEQYF. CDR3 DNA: TGCAGTGCTCCTGCCCAGGGGCAGATAAGTTCCTACGAGCAGTACTTC.

The CDR3: CSARGLGHQPQHF. The CDR3 nucleotides read TGCAGTGCTAGAGGACTGGGTCATCAGCCCCAGCATTTT. The rearrangement joins TRBV20-1 to TRBJ1-5; no reliable D call. V was shortened by 1 base and J by 5 bases, with 9 bases between the two germline ends. The CDR3 covers 13 residues. From germline, CDR1 is DFQATT and CDR2 SNEGSKA (reference sequence).

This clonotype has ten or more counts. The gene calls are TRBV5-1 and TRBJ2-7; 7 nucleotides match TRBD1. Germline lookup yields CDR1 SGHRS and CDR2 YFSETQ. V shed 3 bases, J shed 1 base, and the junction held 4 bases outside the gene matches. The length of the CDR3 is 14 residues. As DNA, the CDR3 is TGCGCCAGCAGCTCCCGGGACAGATCCTACGAGCAGTACTTC. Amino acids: CASSSRDRSYEQYF.

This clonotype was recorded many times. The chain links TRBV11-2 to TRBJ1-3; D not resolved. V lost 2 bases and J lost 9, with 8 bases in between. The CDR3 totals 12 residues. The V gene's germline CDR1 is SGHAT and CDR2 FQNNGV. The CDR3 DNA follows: TGTGCCAGCAGCTTACCGAGTGGCACCATATATTTT. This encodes CASSLPSGTIYF.

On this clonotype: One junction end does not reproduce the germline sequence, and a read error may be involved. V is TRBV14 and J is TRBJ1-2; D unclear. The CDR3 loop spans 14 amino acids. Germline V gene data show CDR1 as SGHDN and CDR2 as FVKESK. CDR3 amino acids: CASSQDRKNYCYTF. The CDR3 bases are TGTGCCAGCAGCCAAGACAGGAAGAACTATTGCTACACCTTC.

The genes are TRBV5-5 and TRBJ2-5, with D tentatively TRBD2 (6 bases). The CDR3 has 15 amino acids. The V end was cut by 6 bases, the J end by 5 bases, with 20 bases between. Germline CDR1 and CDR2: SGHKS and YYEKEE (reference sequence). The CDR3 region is CASISRAGSPETQYF. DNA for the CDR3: TGTGCCAGCATCAGCAGGGCGGGGTCGCCGGAGACCCAGTACTTC. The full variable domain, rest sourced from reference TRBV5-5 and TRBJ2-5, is DAGVTQSPTHLIKTRGQQVTLRCSPISGHKSVSWYQQVLGQGPQFIFQYYEKEERGRGNFPDRFSARQFPNYSSELNVNALLLGDSALYLCASISRAGSPETQYFGPGTRLLVL.

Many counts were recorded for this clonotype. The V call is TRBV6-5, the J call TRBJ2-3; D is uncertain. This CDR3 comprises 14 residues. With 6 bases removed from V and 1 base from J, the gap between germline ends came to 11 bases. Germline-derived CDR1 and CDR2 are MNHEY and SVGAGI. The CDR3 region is CASRKFQGTDTQYF. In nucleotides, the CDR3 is TGTGCCAGCAGAAAATTTCAGGGCACAGATACGCAGTATTTT.

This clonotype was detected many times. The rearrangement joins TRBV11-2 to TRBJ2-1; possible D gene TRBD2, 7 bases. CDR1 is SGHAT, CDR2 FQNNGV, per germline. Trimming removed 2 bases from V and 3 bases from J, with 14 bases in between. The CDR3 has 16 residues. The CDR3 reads CASSLFRGGFYNEQFF. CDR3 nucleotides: TGTGCCAGCAGCTTATTTAGGGGGGGCTTCTACAATGAGCAGTTCTTC.

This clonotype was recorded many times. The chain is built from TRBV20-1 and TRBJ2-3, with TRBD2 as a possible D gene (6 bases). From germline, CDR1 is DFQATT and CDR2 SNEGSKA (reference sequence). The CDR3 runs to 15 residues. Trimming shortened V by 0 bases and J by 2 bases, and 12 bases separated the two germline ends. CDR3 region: CSARDPSGPTDTQYF. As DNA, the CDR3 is TGCAGTGCTAGAGATCCAAGCGGGCCCACAGATACGCAGTATTTT.

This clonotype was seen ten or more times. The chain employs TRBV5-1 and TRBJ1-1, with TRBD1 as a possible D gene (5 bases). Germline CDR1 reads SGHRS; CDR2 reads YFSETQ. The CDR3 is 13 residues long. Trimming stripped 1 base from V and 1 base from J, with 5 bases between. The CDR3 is CASSLQGNTEAFF. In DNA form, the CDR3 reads TGCGCCAGCAGCTTGCAGGGGAACACTGAAGCTTTCTTT.

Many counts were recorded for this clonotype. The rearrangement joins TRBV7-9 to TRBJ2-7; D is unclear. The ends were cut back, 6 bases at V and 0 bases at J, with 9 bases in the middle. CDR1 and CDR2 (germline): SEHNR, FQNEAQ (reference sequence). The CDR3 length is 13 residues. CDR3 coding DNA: TGTGCCAGCAGGGTAGACAACTCCTACGAGCAGTACTTC. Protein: CASRVDNSYEQYF. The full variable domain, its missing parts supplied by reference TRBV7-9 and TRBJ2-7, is DTGVSQNPRHKITKRGQNVTFRCDPISEHNRLYWYRQTLGQGPEFLTYFQNEAQLEKSRLLSDRFSAERPKGSFSTLEIQRTEQGDSAMYLCASRVDNSYEQYFGPGTRLTVT.

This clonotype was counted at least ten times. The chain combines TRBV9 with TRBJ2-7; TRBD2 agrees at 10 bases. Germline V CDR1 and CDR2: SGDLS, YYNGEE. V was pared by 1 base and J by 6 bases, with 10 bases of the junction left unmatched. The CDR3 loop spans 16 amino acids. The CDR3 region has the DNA TGTGCCAGCAGCGTATCCTCCAGCGGGGGGGCTGGCGAGCAGTACTTC. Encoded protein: CASSVSSSGGAGEQYF. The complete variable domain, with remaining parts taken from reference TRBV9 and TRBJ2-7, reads DSGVTQTPKHLITATGQRVTLRCSPRSGDLSVYWYQQSLDQGLQFLIQYYNGEERAKGNILERFSAQQFPDLHSELNLSSLELGDSALYFCASSVSSSGGAGEQYFGPGTRLTVT.

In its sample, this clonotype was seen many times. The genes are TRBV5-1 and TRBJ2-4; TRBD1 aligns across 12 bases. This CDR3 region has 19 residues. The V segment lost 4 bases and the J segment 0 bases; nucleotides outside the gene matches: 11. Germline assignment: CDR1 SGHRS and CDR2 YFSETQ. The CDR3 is CASSPGTGGASGAKNIQYF. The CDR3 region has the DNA TGCGCCAGCAGCCCCGGGACAGGGGGCGCGAGTGGAGCCAAAAACATTCAGTACTTC.

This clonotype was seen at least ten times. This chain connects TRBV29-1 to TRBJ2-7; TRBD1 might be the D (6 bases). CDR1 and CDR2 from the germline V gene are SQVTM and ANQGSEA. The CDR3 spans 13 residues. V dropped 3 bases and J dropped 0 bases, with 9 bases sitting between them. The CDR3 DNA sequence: TGCAGCGTTGATAAGGACAGCTCCTACGAGCAGTACTTC. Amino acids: CSVDKDSSYEQYF.

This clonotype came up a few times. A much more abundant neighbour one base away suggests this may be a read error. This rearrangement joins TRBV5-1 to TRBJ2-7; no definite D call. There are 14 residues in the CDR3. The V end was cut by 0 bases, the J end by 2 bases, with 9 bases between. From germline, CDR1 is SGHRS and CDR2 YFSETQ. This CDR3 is CASSLGNNAYEQYF. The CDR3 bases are TGCGCCAGCAGCTTGGGGAACAATGCCTACGAGCAGTACTTC.